These 10 T cell receptor beta chains originate from one sample sequenced in a study of Graves' ophthalmopathy and Graves' hyperthyroidism. Amplification targeted the TCR beta CDR3 regions, with RNA transcripts as the source material. After a first-round RT-PCR with HTBI primers, a second-round multiplex PCR was run. MiXCR, applied by TCRdb to the multiplex PCR reads, yields one record per CDR3 protein. The data contain approximately 1.2 million distinct CDR3 sequences, approximately 35% of them singletons. The sequenced material came from peripheral blood or thyroid tissue (not recorded which). The receptors here all came from an adult man with Graves' hyperthyroidism.

This clonotype was seen at least ten times. The chain combines TRBV19 with TRBJ2-6; D is possibly TRBD1 (6 bases). V was clipped by 4 bases and J by 2 bases, with 15 bases between them. The CDR3 length is 17 residues. Germline V gives CDR1 LNHDA, CDR2 SQIVND (reference sequence). This CDR3 is CASSTIVGQTGANVLTF. The CDR3 DNA reads as TGTGCCAGTAGTACCATCGTCGGACAGACTGGGGCCAACGTCCTGACTTTC.

This clonotype was recorded at least ten times. The V and J genes are TRBV7-7 and TRBJ2-7; 9 bases agree with TRBD2. This CDR3 has 15 residues. CDR1 is SSHAT, CDR2 FNYEAQ, per germline (reference sequence). After removal of 5 bases from V and 5 bases from J, the junction contained 10 bases not matched to a gene. CDR3 in DNA: TGTGCCAGCAGCCCCGGAGGGACTAGCATCCACGAGCAGTACTTC. This codes for CASSPGGTSIHEQYF.

The V gene is TRBV10-3, the J gene TRBJ2-5, with D unresolved. The germline V gene has CDR1 ENHRY and CDR2 SYGVKD. Between the trimmed V and J ends, which lost 6 bases and 3 bases, there was a span of 20 bases. The CDR3 is 16 residues long. DNA for the CDR3: TGTGCCATCAGCCCCGGAGTGGGCAGGATTAAAGAGACCCAGTACTTC. This gives the protein CAISPGVGRIKETQYF.

This clonotype has ten or more counts. The V gene is TRBV20-1, the J gene TRBJ1-2; 7 bases map to TRBD1. The V gene end was trimmed by 1 base and the J gene end by 7 bases; junction bases not matched to a gene: 21. There are 18 residues in the CDR3. The V gene's germline CDR1 is DFQATT and CDR2 SNEGSKA (reference sequence). CDR3 nucleotides: TGCAGTGCTAGAGGATCGCCGGGACAGAAACCTACGGGCAGTGGCTACACCTTC. This gives the protein CSARGSPGQKPTGSGYTF.

V and J are TRBV7-9 and TRBJ1-1, with 9 nucleotides matching TRBD1. With 2 bases clipped from V and 6 bases from J, the junction kept 4 bases outside the gene matches. Germline CDR1 reads SEHNR; CDR2 reads FQNEAQ (reference sequence). The CDR3 contains 14 residues. CDR3 in amino acids: CASSLQGQGAEAFF. The DNA for the CDR3 is TGTGCCAGCAGCTTACAGGGACAGGGCGCTGAAGCTTTCTTT. Supplemented by reference TRBV7-9 and TRBJ1-1, the full variable domain reads DTGVSQNPRHKITKRGQNVTFRCDPISEHNRLYWYRQTLGQGPEFLTYFQNEAQLEKSRLLSDRFSAERPKGSFSTLEIQRTEQGDSAMYLCASSLQGQGAEAFFGQGTRLTVV.

The chain couples TRBV9 to TRBJ2-2; maybe TRBD2 (5 bases). V was cut by 3 bases and J by 3 bases, with 15 bases left in between. Germline V gene lookup returns CDR1 SGDLS and CDR2 YYNGEE. This CDR3 has 16 amino acids. The CDR3 DNA reads as TGTGCCAGCAGCGGGACGAGGGTATCGGACACCGGGGAGCTGTTTTTT. Its translation is CASSGTRVSDTGELFF.

This clonotype has a handful of counts. The chain recombines TRBV5-1 with TRBJ2-5, with D perhaps TRBD2 (5 bases). With 4 bases removed from V and 4 bases from J, the gap between germline ends came to 14 bases. This CDR3 region has 14 residues. The germline V gene encodes CDR1 SGHRS and CDR2 YFSETQ. In DNA form, the CDR3 reads TGCGCCAGCAGCACCTCGGGATCCGGAGAGACCCAGTACTTC. This encodes CASSTSGSGETQYF.

This clonotype has just a few counts. The gene calls are TRBV6-5 and TRBJ1-3, with D possibly TRBD1 on 5 matching bases. The CDR3 consists of 14 residues. The germline gives CDR1 MNHEY, CDR2 SVGAGI. The ends were cut back, 6 bases at V and 8 bases at J, with 17 bases in the middle. The CDR3 DNA is TGTGCCAGCAGCGCGGGACGCGGGGGACACACCATATATTTT. Its protein product is CASSAGRGGHTIYF.

There are many counts of this clonotype. The J gene is TRBJ1-1, the V gene TRBV11-1; D not resolved. V was clipped by 8 bases and J by 1 base, with 17 bases between them. CDR1 SGHAT and CDR2 FQDESV come from the germline V gene (reference sequence). There are 15 residues in the CDR3. CDR3: CASRYTGAENTEAFF. In DNA, the CDR3 is TGTGCCAGCCGCTACACGGGTGCGGAGAACACTGAAGCTTTCTTT.

The chain is built from TRBV19 and TRBJ1-2; 7 bases agree with TRBD1. CDR1 LNHDA and CDR2 SQIVND come from the germline V gene (reference sequence). The CDR3 is made up of 15 amino acids. V lost 3 bases to trimming and J lost 0 bases; unmatched junction nucleotides: 4. The CDR3: CASSMGTVTNYGYTF. The CDR3 DNA reads TGTGCCAGTAGTATGGGGACAGTGACTAACTATGGCTACACCTTC.